This passage covers 11 T cell receptor beta chains from one sample sequenced in a study of cytomegalovirus exposure and HLA in healthy donors. Primers: 60 Vbeta forward and 13 Jbeta reverse. Assay: immunoSEQ multiplex PCR; the TCRdb copy retains only in-frame clones and omits some. The repertoire consists of over 120,000 clones, with around 80% occurring once and the leading ten covering less than 3%. Input material: PBMCs. All receptors derive from a female donor in good health and CMV-seronegative.

The CDR3 reads CASSESSREQYF. The CDR3 coding sequence is TGTGCCAGCAGTGAATCCTCGCGCGAGCAGTACTTC. This rearrangement joins TRBV2 to TRBJ2-7; D gene unclear. Trimming cost V 2 bases and J 6 bases, with 8 bases left between them. The CDR3 has 12 residues. The germline V gene encodes CDR1 SNHLY and CDR2 FYNNEI.

V and J are TRBV7-8 and TRBJ1-5; D is unresolved. Germline V gives CDR1 SGHVS, CDR2 FQNEAQ. V lost 3 bases and J 10 bases, leaving 25 bases between the germline ends. This CDR3 has 17 amino acids. The CDR3 DNA is TGTGCCAGCAGCTTCGGTTTGGGGAGGCCAACCGGCACTCCCCAGCATTTT. Its translation is CASSFGLGRPTGTPQHF. The full variable domain, with the rest looked up from reference TRBV7-8 and TRBJ1-5, is GAGVSQSPRYKVAKRGQDVALRCDPISGHVSLFWYQQALGQGPEFLTYFQNEAQLDKSGLPSDRFFAERPEGSVSTLKIQRTQQEDSAVYLCASSFGLGRPTGTPQHFGDGTRLSIL.

The sample holds a few counts of this clone. The CDR3 loop reads CASSEGARGRFRETQYF. CDR3 in DNA: TGTGCCAGCAGTGAAGGCGCCAGGGGGCGATTTCGAGAGACCCAGTACTTC. V usage is TRBV6-1 and J usage is TRBJ2-5, with 8 bases lining up with TRBD1. The trim removed 1 base at V and 4 bases at J, leaving 11 bases unmatched. Germline loops: CDR1 MNHNS, CDR2 SASEGT. The CDR3 sequence is 17 residues long.

The chain uses TRBV5-8 and TRBJ2-7; D is unclear. V was cut by 1 base and J by 4 bases, with 12 bases left in between. From germline, CDR1 is SGHTS and CDR2 YDEGEE. The CDR3 totals 14 residues. In DNA, the CDR3 is TGTGCCAGCAGCTTGAGTGCAGGATTTTACGAGCAGTACTTC. Amino acids: CASSLSAGFYEQYF.

The V call is TRBV27, the J call TRBJ2-1, with TRBD2 matching 12 bases. This CDR3 region has 17 residues. Germline lookup yields CDR1 MNHEY and CDR2 SMNVEV (reference sequence). With V trimmed by 7 bases and J by 7 bases, 14 bases remained unmatched. In DNA form, the CDR3 reads TGTGCCAGCACCAGGACTAGCGGGATGGTAACCCGAAATGAGCAGTTCTTC. This codes for CASTRTSGMVTRNEQFF.

The rearrangement uses TRBV7-3 and TRBJ2-3, with D perhaps matching TRBD2 (6 bases). The CDR3 totals 13 residues. V was shortened by 5 bases and J by 4 bases, with 10 bases between the two germline ends. Germline assignment: CDR1 SGHTA and CDR2 FQGTGA. The DNA for the CDR3 is TGTGCCAGCAGCCCCGGGACTGCAGATACGCAGTATTTT. Its translation: CASSPGTADTQYF. Complete variable domain (other parts from reference TRBV7-3 and TRBJ2-3): GAGVSQTPSNKVTEKGKYVELRCDPISGHTALYWYRQSLGQGPEFLIYFQGTGAADDSGLPNDRFFAVRPEGSVSTLKIQRTERGDSAVYLCASSPGTADTQYFGPGTRLTVL.

The rearrangement joins TRBV7-9 to TRBJ2-4, with D perhaps TRBD2 (6 bases). CDR1 and CDR2 (germline): SEHNR, FQNEAQ (reference sequence). V gave up 4 bases and J gave up 1 base, with 20 bases separating them. The CDR3 consists of 18 residues. The CDR3 DNA sequence: TGTGCCAGCAGCTCCCGGGACTCCACCATCAGGGCCAAAAACATTCAGTACTTC. It is translated as CASSSRDSTIRAKNIQYF.

J is TRBJ1-1 and V is TRBV5-1; D is unclear. This CDR3 has 13 amino acids. Germline V gives CDR1 SGHRS, CDR2 YFSETQ. V lost 5 bases to trimming and J lost 0 bases, with 8 bases between them. This chain's CDR3 is CASSPTMNTEAFF. DNA for the CDR3: TGCGCCAGCAGTCCGACAATGAACACTGAAGCTTTCTTT.

The chain has TRBV28 and TRBJ2-3, with D perhaps matching TRBD2 (6 bases). V was clipped by 9 bases and J by 3 bases, with 13 bases between them. The germline CDR1 and CDR2 sequences are MDHEN and SYDVKM. There are 13 residues in the CDR3. The CDR3 DNA reads TGTGCCAGTAGCGGTAGGGAAACAGATACGCAGTATTTT. Protein: CASSGRETDTQYF.

V gene TRBV2 combines with J gene TRBJ2-2; unclear D gene. The CDR3 covers 12 residues. Germline CDR1 is SNHLY and CDR2 is FYNNEI. Trimming took off 3 bases at V and 4 bases at J, with 3 bases between the two ends. CDR3 DNA sequence: TGTGCCAGCAGTGACCGCACCGGGGAGCTGTTTTTT. Its protein product is CASSDRTGELFF. The full variable domain, in which reference TRBV2 and TRBJ2-2 provide the parts outside the CDR3, is EPEVTQTPSHQVTQMGQEVILRCVPISNHLYFYWYRQILGQKVEFLVSFYNNEISEKSEIFDDQFSVERPDGSNFTLKIRSTKLEDSAMYFCASSDRTGELFFGEGSRLTVL.

V and J are TRBV6-5 and TRBJ2-7; the match to TRBD2 covers 9 bases. Germline-derived CDR1 and CDR2 are MNHEY and SVGAGI. The V segment lost 7 bases and the J segment 5 bases; nucleotides outside the gene matches: 6. The CDR3 runs 13 residues. The CDR3 region is CASKILAGNEQYF. The CDR3 coding sequence is TGTGCCAGCAAGATACTAGCGGGCAACGAGCAGTACTTC.